This T cell receptor (beta chain) was recovered during a study of blood T cell repertoires in COVID-19. V shed 7 bases and J 7 bases; nucleotides not matched to a gene: 4. The germline V gene has CDR1 SGHTA and CDR2 FQGNSA. There are 14 residues in the CDR3. Clones were sequenced by immunoSEQ multiplex PCR, and TCRdb holds only the in-frame ones, with some missing. This table has hundreds of thousands of clones, around 87% appearing once. Material for sequencing was PBMCs or T cells enriched from blood (not recorded which). This TCR was sampled from a woman in her thirties with acute COVID-19. The genes are TRBV7-2 and TRBJ2-1, with TRBD2 identical over 13 bases. CDR3 sequence (DNA): TGTGCCAGCAAAGGGACTAGCGGGAATAATGAGCAGTTCTTC. Protein product: CASKGTSGNNEQFF.